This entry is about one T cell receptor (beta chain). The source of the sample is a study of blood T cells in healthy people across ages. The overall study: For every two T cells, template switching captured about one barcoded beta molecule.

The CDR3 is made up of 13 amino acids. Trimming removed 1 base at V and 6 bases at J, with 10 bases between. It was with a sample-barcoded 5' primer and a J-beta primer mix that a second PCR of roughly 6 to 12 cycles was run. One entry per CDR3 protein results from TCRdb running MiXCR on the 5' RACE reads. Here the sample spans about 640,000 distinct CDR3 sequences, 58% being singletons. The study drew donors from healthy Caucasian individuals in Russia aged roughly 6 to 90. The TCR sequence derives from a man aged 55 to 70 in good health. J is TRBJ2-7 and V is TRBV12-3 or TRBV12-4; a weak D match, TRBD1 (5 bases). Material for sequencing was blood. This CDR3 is CASSLGQGSEQYF. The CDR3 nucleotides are TGTGCCAGCAGTTTAGGTCAGGGAAGCGAGCAGTACTTC.